Listed below are T cell receptor beta chains from one sample, sequenced in a study of blood T cell repertoires in COVID-19. Sequenced by immunoSEQ multiplex PCR; TCRdb stores in-frame clones only, minus some. The sample has some 200,000 clones, about 86% seen once. Sequences were obtained from PBMCs or T cells enriched from blood (not recorded which). The origin of the receptors is a woman aged 45-59 years in a cohort exposed to, infected with or recovered from COVID-19 (not recorded which). Each CDR3 is given with its conserved first and last residue. Each record gives: D gene, clone size, V gene, J gene, CDR3 protein, CDR3 DNA. The D gene is left open where the match is weak. Size is stated for part of the rows, as once, few or many counts, or as a class when the clone is expanded.

d_gene: TRBD1
abundance: .
v_gene: TRBV6-6
j_gene: TRBJ1-2
CDR3aa: CASRKTGDAANYGYTF
CDR3nt: TGTGCCAGCAGGAAGACAGGGGACGCTGCTAACTATGGCTACACCTTC

d_gene: .
abundance: once
v_gene: TRBV5-1
j_gene: TRBJ1-3
CDR3aa: CASSLQGSKNTIYF
CDR3nt: TGCGCCAGCAGCTTGCAGGGGAGTAAAAACACCATATATTTT

d_gene: TRBD1
abundance: .
v_gene: TRBV19
j_gene: TRBJ1-5
CDR3aa: CASTGQEVTQPQHF
CDR3nt: TGTGCCAGCACTGGACAGGAGGTTACTCAGCCCCAGCATTTT

d_gene: .
abundance: .
v_gene: TRBV7-3
j_gene: TRBJ2-2
CDR3aa: CASSAGVGGELFF
CDR3nt: TGTGCCAGCAGCGCCGGGGTGGGCGGGGAGCTGTTTTTT

d_gene: .
abundance: .
v_gene: TRBV5-4
j_gene: TRBJ2-5
CDR3aa: CASSQPNTGKQETQYF
CDR3nt: TGTGCCAGCAGTCAGCCAAACACAGGGAAGCAAGAGACCCAGTACTTC

d_gene: TRBD2
abundance: .
v_gene: TRBV5-4
j_gene: TRBJ2-2
CDR3aa: CASSFGVAGNAGELFF
CDR3nt: TGTGCCAGCAGCTTTGGGGTAGCGGGTAACGCCGGGGAGCTGTTTTTT

d_gene: TRBD2
abundance: once
v_gene: TRBV11-3
j_gene: TRBJ2-5
CDR3aa: CASSRGLAGGLETQYF
CDR3nt: TGTGCCAGCAGCCGCGGACTAGCGGGGGGACTAGAGACCCAGTACTTC

d_gene: TRBD1
abundance: .
v_gene: TRBV6-2/TRBV6-3
j_gene: TRBJ2-7
CDR3aa: CASSWDRGYEQYF
CDR3nt: TGTGCCAGCAGCTGGGACAGGGGCTACGAGCAGTACTTC

d_gene: .
abundance: .
v_gene: TRBV27
j_gene: TRBJ1-1
CDR3aa: CASSPTENTEAFF
CDR3nt: TGTGCCAGCAGCCCGACTGAGAACACTGAAGCTTTCTTT

d_gene: .
abundance: .
v_gene: TRBV4-3
j_gene: TRBJ2-7
CDR3aa: CASSQDWTTNYEQYF
CDR3nt: TGCGCCAGCAGCCAAGACTGGACTACCAATTACGAGCAGTACTTC

d_gene: TRBD1
abundance: .
v_gene: TRBV11-3
j_gene: TRBJ2-7
CDR3aa: CASSLRKDRVVMYEQYF
CDR3nt: TGTGCCAGCAGCTTACGCAAGGACAGGGTGGTAATGTACGAGCAGTACTTC

d_gene: TRBD1
abundance: .
v_gene: TRBV4-1
j_gene: TRBJ1-2
CDR3aa: CASSQGPGQGGYGYTF
CDR3nt: TGCGCCAGCAGCCAAGGACCGGGACAGGGGGGCTATGGCTACACCTTC

d_gene: TRBD1
abundance: .
v_gene: TRBV9
j_gene: TRBJ1-1
CDR3aa: CASSLEGQGVTEAFF
CDR3nt: TGTGCCAGCAGCTTAGAGGGACAGGGTGTAACTGAAGCTTTCTTT

d_gene: .
abundance: .
v_gene: TRBV6-2/TRBV6-3
j_gene: TRBJ2-2
CDR3aa: CASTPPTAPTGELFF
CDR3nt: TGTGCCAGCACCCCACCGACAGCTCCCACCGGGGAGCTGTTTTTT

d_gene: .
abundance: .
v_gene: TRBV7-9
j_gene: TRBJ1-5
CDR3aa: CASSLSGGANQPQHF
CDR3nt: TGTGCCAGCAGCTTAAGCGGGGGGGCGAATCAGCCCCAGCATTTT

d_gene: TRBD1
abundance: few
v_gene: TRBV11-2
j_gene: TRBJ1-1
CDR3aa: CASSLLPGQGSWTEAFF
CDR3nt: TGTGCCAGCAGCTTACTGCCGGGACAGGGGTCGTGGACTGAAGCTTTCTTT

d_gene: .
abundance: .
v_gene: TRBV3-1/TRBV3-2
j_gene: TRBJ2-7
CDR3aa: CASSQVVDCAYVEQYF
CDR3nt: TGTGCCAGCAGCCAAGTGGTGGACTGCGCCTACGTTGAGCAGTACTTC

d_gene: TRBD1
abundance: .
v_gene: TRBV11-2
j_gene: TRBJ2-5
CDR3aa: CASSGGTGGDQYF
CDR3nt: TGTGCCAGCAGTGGAGGGACAGGGGGCGACCAGTACTTC

d_gene: .
abundance: .
v_gene: TRBV7-8
j_gene: TRBJ1-1
CDR3aa: CASSFETANTEAFF
CDR3nt: TGTGCCAGCAGCTTCGAGACAGCGAACACTGAAGCTTTCTTT

d_gene: .
abundance: .
v_gene: TRBV4-1
j_gene: TRBJ1-1
CDR3aa: CASSRGPFEGNTEAFF
CDR3nt: TGCGCCAGCAGCCGAGGCCCCTTTGAGGGGAACACTGAAGCTTTCTTT

d_gene: .
abundance: .
v_gene: TRBV12-5
j_gene: TRBJ2-5
CDR3aa: CASGPSQDKKETQYF
CDR3nt: TGTGCTAGTGGTCCCTCCCAGGACAAGAAAGAGACCCAGTACTTC

d_gene: .
abundance: .
v_gene: TRBV6-1
j_gene: TRBJ1-5
CDR3aa: CASSETPGNQPQHF
CDR3nt: TGTGCCAGCAGTGAAACACCAGGAAATCAGCCCCAGCATTTT